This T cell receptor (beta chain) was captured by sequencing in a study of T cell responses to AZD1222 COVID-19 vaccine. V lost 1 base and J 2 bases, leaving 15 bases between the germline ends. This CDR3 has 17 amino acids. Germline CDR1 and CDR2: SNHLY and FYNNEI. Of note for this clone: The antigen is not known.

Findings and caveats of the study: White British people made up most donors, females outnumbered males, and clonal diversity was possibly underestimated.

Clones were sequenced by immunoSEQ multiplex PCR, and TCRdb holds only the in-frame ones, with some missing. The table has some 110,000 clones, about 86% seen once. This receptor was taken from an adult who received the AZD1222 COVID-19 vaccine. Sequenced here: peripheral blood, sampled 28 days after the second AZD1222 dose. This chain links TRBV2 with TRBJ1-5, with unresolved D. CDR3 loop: CASSEGTPRTGNQPQHF. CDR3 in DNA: TGTGCCAGCAGTGAAGGAACCCCCCGAACGGGCAATCAGCCCCAGCATTTT.